The following is a T cell receptor (beta chain) sequence with its context. The data originate from a study of control samples from healthy donors and cancer patients. Method: immunoSEQ multiplex PCR; TCRdb's copy keeps in-frame clones and lacks some. This sample has about 160,000 clones, with about 94% found just once. The V segment lost 1 base and the J segment 7 bases; nucleotides outside the gene matches: 4. The germline gives CDR1 SGHRS, CDR2 YFSETQ. The CDR3 loop spans 14 amino acids. What was sequenced was PBMCs. This chain joins TRBV5-1 and TRBJ2-1; 8 bases map to TRBD2. The TCR comes from a man between 60 and 75 years old with colorectal cancer. CDR3 sequence reads: CASSLRSGANEQFF. In DNA form, the CDR3 reads TGCGCCAGCAGCTTGCGTAGCGGGGCGAATGAGCAGTTCTTC.